This T cell receptor (beta chain) was captured by sequencing in a study of CD8 T cells in ankylosing spondylitis. As the method for making TCR beta libraries, quantitative 5'-RACE with molecular barcodes was used. TCRdb reprocessed the 5' RACE reads via MiXCR and lists one record per CDR3 protein. The table records approximately 140,000 distinct CDR3 sequences, approximately 17% of them present only once. Regarding this clonotype: Its antigen remains unknown.

Regarding the study as a whole: Disease-linked clones bore a CD8+ phenotype and were relatively rare in peripheral blood. Some of the motif variants had earlier been found in reactive arthritis patients' fluid and blood. What appeared characteristic of ankylosing spondylitis blood was a TCR beta motif of eight highly homologous variants. Disease-associated clones were reportedly significantly overrepresented in matched ankylosing spondylitis synovial fluid.

The CDR3 loop spans 15 amino acids. The V and J ends lost 1 base and 7 bases respectively, with 16 bases between them. Germline V gene lookup returns CDR1 SGHAT and CDR2 FQNNGV. The TCR was taken from a male donor with ankylosing spondylitis. The material sequenced was blood, either unsorted or a sorted T cell fraction (not recorded which). This chain joins TRBV11-2 and TRBJ2-5, with a possible D match to TRBD1 (6 bases). DNA for the CDR3: TGTGCCAGCAGCTTAGCTCTTGGGGGCAGTTGGACCCAGTACTTC. Protein: CASSLALGGSWTQYF. Complete variable domain (other parts from reference TRBV11-2 and TRBJ2-5): EAGVAQSPRYKIIEKRQSVAFWCNPISGHATLYWYQQILGQGPKLLIQFQNNGVVDDSQLPKDRFSAERLKGVDSTLKIQPAKLEDSAVYLCASSLALGGSWTQYFGPGTRLLVL.